The entry below gives a single T cell receptor beta chain sequence along with its context. The target antigen is unknown. This sample was included in a study of cytomegalovirus exposure and HLA in healthy donors. CDR1 is SGHVS, CDR2 FQNEAQ, per germline. V lost 0 bases and J 0 bases, leaving 12 bases between the germline ends. The CDR3 runs to 17 residues. It was with 60 Vbeta and 13 Jbeta primers that the PCR ran. Measured with immunoSEQ multiplex PCR; TCRdb has only the in-frame clones, and not every one. This sample's clone table lists under 200,000 clones. Each donor's status was that of a healthy bone marrow donor. General study results and limits: Per published reports, the classifier diagnosed cytomegalovirus status with high specificity and sensitivity. A missense variant in DCLRE1C was later tied to TCR beta V- and J-gene trimming. Researchers counted around 150 TCR beta chains as cytomegalovirus-associated.

Sequencing was performed on PBMCs. This chain joins TRBV7-8 and TRBJ1-3; D unclear. The TCR was taken from a man between 25 and 39 years old in good health and CMV-seronegative. CDR3 sequence (DNA): TGTGCCAGCAGCTTAGCGGGAGGGCCCCTCTCTGGAAACACCATATATTTT. Its translation is CASSLAGGPLSGNTIYF.